Following are 21 T cell receptor beta chains from one sample sequenced in a study of T cell responses to AZD1222 COVID-19 vaccine. Using immunoSEQ multiplex PCR, the repertoire was profiled, and TCRdb retains in-frame clones only, with some absent. The repertoire holds more than 110,000 clones, with 80% to 95% as singletons. This specimen consisted of peripheral blood, obtained 28 days after the second AZD1222 dose. The source is an adult who received the AZD1222 COVID-19 vaccine.

This clone was seen only once. The genes are TRBV29-1 and TRBJ1-3; D is uncertain. CDR1 is SQVTM and CDR2 is ANQGSEA in the germline V gene. The CDR3 is made up of 12 amino acids. Deletions cut 5 bases from V and 3 bases from J, with 8 bases between. CDR3 nucleotide sequence: TGCAGCGTTCTTCAGGTTGGAAACACCATATATTTT. Translating it yields CSVLQVGNTIYF. The whole variable domain, remainder taken from reference TRBV29-1 and TRBJ1-3, is SAVISQKPSRDICQRGTSLTIQCQVDSQVTMMFWYRQQPGQSLTLIATANQGSEATYESGFVIDKFPISRPNLTFSTLTVSNMSPEDSSIYLCSVLQVGNTIYFGEGSWLTVV.

The genes are TRBV18 and TRBJ1-3; perhaps TRBD1 as D (5 bases). CDR3 size: 15 residues. Deletions cut 4 bases from V and 5 bases from J, with 15 bases between. CDR1 and CDR2 from the germline V gene are KGHSH and LQKENI. The CDR3 region is CASSLGTASRNTIYF. For the CDR3, the DNA is TGTGCCAGCTCACTCGGGACCGCGAGCAGAAACACCATATATTTT.

This chain's CDR3 is CASSLGPNYGYTF. The CDR3 region has the DNA TGTGCCAGCAGTTTGGGGCCAAACTATGGCTACACCTTC. The chain couples TRBV28 to TRBJ1-2, with D maybe TRBD1 (5 bases). Trimming left V 3 bases short and J 2 bases short, with 7 bases between. Germline V CDR1 and CDR2: MDHEN, SYDVKM. The CDR3 is made up of 13 amino acids.

CDR3 sequence: CASSPTRGGAYGYTF. As DNA, the CDR3 is TGTGCCAGCAGTCCAACAAGGGGGGGGGCGTATGGCTACACCTTC. The V call is TRBV7-2, the J call TRBJ1-2; D perhaps matches TRBD1 (6 bases). This CDR3 is built from 15 residues. CDR1 and CDR2 (germline): SGHTA, FQGNSA. The V gene lost 6 bases and the J gene lost 5 bases, with 19 bases spanning the gap.

The V call is TRBV28, the J call TRBJ2-3; 7 bases match TRBD2. Trimming removed 0 bases from V and 0 bases from J; junction bases left unmatched: 3. Germline V gene sequence: CDR1 MDHEN, CDR2 SYDVKM. The CDR3 is 16 residues long. In DNA, the CDR3 is TGTGCCAGCAGTTTATGGTCCGGGAGGAGCACAGATACGCAGTATTTT. Its protein product is CASSLWSGRSTDTQYF. Full variable domain (rest looked up from reference TRBV28 and TRBJ2-3): DVKVTQSSRYLVKRTGEKVFLECVQDMDHENMFWYRQDPGLGLRLIYFSYDVKMKEKGDIPEGYSVSREKKERFSLILESASTNQTSMYLCASSLWSGRSTDTQYFGPGTRLTVL.

This clone appeared a single time. This chain joins TRBV5-1 and TRBJ1-4, with a possible D match to TRBD1 (6 bases). V was pared by 4 bases and J by 5 bases, with 18 bases between. From germline, CDR1 is SGHRS and CDR2 YFSETQ. The CDR3 covers 16 residues. This CDR3 is CASSQGGTRANEKLFF. The CDR3, as DNA: TGCGCCAGCAGCCAGGGTGGGACAAGGGCGAATGAAAAACTGTTTTTT.

This sequence joins TRBV29-1 and TRBJ2-3; D gene unclear. The length of the CDR3 is 11 residues. Trimming pared 0 bases from V and 2 bases from J, leaving 0 bases between. Per the germline V gene, CDR1 is SQVTM and CDR2 is ANQGSEA. The CDR3 loop reads CSVEDTDTQYF. As DNA, the CDR3 is TGCAGCGTTGAAGACACAGATACGCAGTATTTT.

This sequence joins TRBV14 and TRBJ1-2; D is ambiguous. The CDR3 length is 13 residues. CDR1 and CDR2 from the germline V gene are SGHDN and FVKESK. The germline V and J ends were trimmed by 2 bases and 6 bases, with 10 bases remaining between them. The CDR3 is CASSQLGSNGYTF. CDR3 in DNA: TGTGCCAGCAGCCAACTCGGGTCTAATGGCTACACCTTC.

V is TRBV7-3 and J is TRBJ2-3; 7 nucleotides align to TRBD2. This CDR3 contains 15 residues. The V segment lost 2 bases and the J segment 6 bases; nucleotides outside the gene matches: 8. Germline V gene lookup returns CDR1 SGHTA and CDR2 FQGTGA. The CDR3: CASSLGGGPSDTQYF. The CDR3 DNA is TGTGCCAGCAGCTTAGGGGGAGGGCCGTCTGATACGCAGTATTTT.

This rearrangement joins TRBV19 to TRBJ1-1, with a weak D call TRBD1 (5 bases). CDR3 length equals 16 residues. The ends were cut back, 5 bases at V and 0 bases at J, with 16 bases in the middle. CDR1 and CDR2 (germline): LNHDA, SQIVND (reference sequence). The CDR3 coding sequence is TGTGCCAGTAGTTCTGCGGGGGGGTACATGAACACTGAAGCTTTCTTT. Amino acid sequence: CASSSAGGYMNTEAFF.

V usage is TRBV7-3 and J usage is TRBJ2-2; TRBD1 might be the D (5 bases). Germline values: CDR1 SGHTA, CDR2 FQGTGA. Trimming shortened V by 2 bases and J by 2 bases, and 9 bases separated the two germline ends. The CDR3 sequence is 15 residues long. This CDR3 is CASSLYGANTGELFF. CDR3 DNA: TGTGCCAGCAGCTTATATGGGGCAAACACCGGGGAGCTGTTTTTT.

This chain links TRBV9 with TRBJ2-1; 16 bases are a match to TRBD2. Germline CDR1 reads SGDLS; CDR2 reads YYNGEE. The CDR3 runs 17 residues. V was clipped by 4 bases and J by 8 bases; unmatched bases: 9. In DNA, the CDR3 is TGTGCCAGCAGCCCGGGACTAGCGGGAGGGCCCTCGCATGAGCAGTTCTTC. It codes for CASSPGLAGGPSHEQFF.

V is TRBV30 and J is TRBJ1-1; D call uncertain. Between the trimmed V and J ends, which lost 2 bases and 6 bases, there was a span of 10 bases. The CDR3 consists of 12 residues. Germline V gene sequence: CDR1 GTSNPN, CDR2 SVGIG (reference sequence). This CDR3 reads CAWSKELSEAFF. DNA for the CDR3: TGTGCCTGGAGTAAGGAGCTCTCTGAAGCTTTCTTT.

The chain is built from TRBV4-1 and TRBJ1-6; possible D gene TRBD1, 6 bases. The CDR3 contains 16 residues. Germline V gives CDR1 MGHRA, CDR2 YSYEKL. The V and J ends lost 4 bases and 9 bases respectively, with 19 bases between them. DNA of the CDR3: TGCGCCAGCAGCCCGCAAGATGACTACAGGGTTTCACCCCTCCACTTT. This codes for CASSPQDDYRVSPLHF.

V usage is TRBV27 and J usage is TRBJ1-3; 10 bases match TRBD1. The CDR3 sequence is 14 residues long. With 5 bases clipped from V and 3 bases from J, the junction kept 1 base outside the gene matches. CDR1 and CDR2 (germline): MNHEY, SMNVEV (reference sequence). The chain's CDR3 is CASSRTGGGNTIYF. The CDR3 DNA reads as TGTGCCAGCAGTCGGACAGGGGGTGGAAACACCATATATTTT.

The chain recombines TRBV27 with TRBJ1-1, with TRBD1 identical over 8 bases. This CDR3 region has 15 residues. The germline V gene encodes CDR1 MNHEY and CDR2 SMNVEV (reference sequence). Trimming took 5 bases from V and 6 from J; bases not matched to a gene: 11. The CDR3 sequence is CASSLQGGLTAEAFF. In nucleotides, the CDR3 is TGTGCCAGCAGTCTACAGGGGGGCCTAACGGCTGAAGCTTTCTTT.

The genes are TRBV28 and TRBJ1-1; no clear D. V lost 4 bases and J lost 3, with 9 bases in between. Germline loops: CDR1 MDHEN, CDR2 SYDVKM. The CDR3 sequence is 13 residues long. The CDR3 sequence: CASSSTSYTEAFF. CDR3 DNA sequence: TGTGCCAGCAGTTCCACTAGTTACACTGAAGCTTTCTTT. The whole variable domain, filled in from reference TRBV28 and TRBJ1-1, reads DVKVTQSSRYLVKRTGEKVFLECVQDMDHENMFWYRQDPGLGLRLIYFSYDVKMKEKGDIPEGYSVSREKKERFSLILESASTNQTSMYLCASSSTSYTEAFFGQGTRLTVV.

The sample holds one count of this clone. The chain carries TRBV9 and TRBJ1-5; no definite D call. V lost 0 bases to trimming and J lost 6 bases, with 10 bases between them. CDR3 size: 14 residues. The germline V gene encodes CDR1 SGDLS and CDR2 YYNGEE. CDR3 nucleotide sequence: TGTGCCAGCAGCGTAGGTTGGGCTGGTCAGCCCCAGCATTTT. Its protein product is CASSVGWAGQPQHF.

This rearrangement joins TRBV6-5 to TRBJ2-7; D uncertain. This CDR3 has 13 residues. The V and J ends lost 4 bases and 2 bases respectively, with 9 bases between them. The germline CDR1 and CDR2 sequences are MNHEY and SVGAGI. This CDR3 is CASSFGEAYEQYF. DNA of the CDR3: TGTGCCAGCAGTTTCGGAGAAGCCTACGAGCAGTACTTC.

V is TRBV15 and J is TRBJ2-2; D possibly corresponds to TRBD1 (6 bases). Germline lookup yields CDR1 LNHNV and CDR2 YYDKDF (reference sequence). The length of the CDR3 is 16 residues. Trimming pared 0 bases from V and 4 bases from J, leaving 12 bases between. This CDR3 is CATSRETGWATGELFF. CDR3 bases: TGTGCCACCAGCAGAGAAACAGGGTGGGCCACCGGGGAGCTGTTTTTT.

The chain carries TRBV28 and TRBJ1-2; D not resolved. Trimming stripped 5 bases from V and 8 bases from J, with 9 bases between. The germline V gene encodes CDR1 MDHEN and CDR2 SYDVKM. The CDR3 totals 11 residues. The CDR3 sequence is CASSPRRGYTF. CDR3 nucleotide sequence: TGTGCCAGCAGTCCCCGCAGGGGCTACACCTTC.